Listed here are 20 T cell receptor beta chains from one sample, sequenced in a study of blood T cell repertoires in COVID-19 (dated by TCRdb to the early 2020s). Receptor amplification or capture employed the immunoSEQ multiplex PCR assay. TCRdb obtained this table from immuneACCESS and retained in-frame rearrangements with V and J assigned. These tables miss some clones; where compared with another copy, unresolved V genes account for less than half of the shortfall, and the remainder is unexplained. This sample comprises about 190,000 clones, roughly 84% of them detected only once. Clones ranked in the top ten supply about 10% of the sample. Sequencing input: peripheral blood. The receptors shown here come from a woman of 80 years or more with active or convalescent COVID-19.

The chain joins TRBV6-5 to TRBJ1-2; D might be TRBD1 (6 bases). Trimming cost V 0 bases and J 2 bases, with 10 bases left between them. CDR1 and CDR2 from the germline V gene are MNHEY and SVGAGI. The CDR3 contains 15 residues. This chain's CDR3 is CASSYSSRGNYGYTF. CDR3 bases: TGTGCCAGCAGTTACTCGTCCAGGGGAAACTATGGCTACACCTTC.

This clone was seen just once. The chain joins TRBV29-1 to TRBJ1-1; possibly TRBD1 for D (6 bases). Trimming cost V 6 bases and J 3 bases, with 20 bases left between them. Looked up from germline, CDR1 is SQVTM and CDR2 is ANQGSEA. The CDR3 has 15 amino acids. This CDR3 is CSVVRGAVLDTEAFF. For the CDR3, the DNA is TGCAGCGTCGTCAGGGGTGCAGTTCTGGACACTGAAGCTTTCTTT.

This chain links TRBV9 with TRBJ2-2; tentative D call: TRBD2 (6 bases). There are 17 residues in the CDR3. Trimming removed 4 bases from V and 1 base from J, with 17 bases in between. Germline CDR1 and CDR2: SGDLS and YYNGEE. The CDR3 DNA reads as TGTGCCAGCAGCTCCCGTATTCGTAGCGGGAACACCGGGGAGCTGTTTTTT. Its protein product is CASSSRIRSGNTGELFF.

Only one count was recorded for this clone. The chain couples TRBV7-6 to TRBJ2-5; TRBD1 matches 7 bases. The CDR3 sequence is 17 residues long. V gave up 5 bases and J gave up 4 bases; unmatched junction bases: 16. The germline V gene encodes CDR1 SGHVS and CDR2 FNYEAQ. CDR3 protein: CASSRATGVFRAETQYF. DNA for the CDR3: TGTGCCAGCAGCCGGGCCACAGGGGTGTTCCGCGCAGAGACCCAGTACTTC.

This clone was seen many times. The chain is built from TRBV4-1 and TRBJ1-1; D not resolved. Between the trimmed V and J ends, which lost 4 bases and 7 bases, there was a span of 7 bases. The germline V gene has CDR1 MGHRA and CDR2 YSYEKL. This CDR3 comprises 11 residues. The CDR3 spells CASSRSGEAFF. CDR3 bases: TGCGCCAGCAGCCGGAGCGGTGAAGCTTTCTTT.

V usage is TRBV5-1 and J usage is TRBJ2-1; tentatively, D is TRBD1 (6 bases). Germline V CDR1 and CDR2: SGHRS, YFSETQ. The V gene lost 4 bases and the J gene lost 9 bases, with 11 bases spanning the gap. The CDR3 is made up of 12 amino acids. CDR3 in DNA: TGCGCCAGCAGCGGCACAGGGATTGAGCAGTTCTTC. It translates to CASSGTGIEQFF.

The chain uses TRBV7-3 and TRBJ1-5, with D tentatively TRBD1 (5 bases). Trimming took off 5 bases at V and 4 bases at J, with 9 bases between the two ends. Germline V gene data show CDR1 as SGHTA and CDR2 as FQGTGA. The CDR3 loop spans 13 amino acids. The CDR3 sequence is CASSPGNNQPQHF. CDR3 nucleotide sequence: TGTGCCAGCAGCCCAGGGAATAATCAGCCCCAGCATTTT.

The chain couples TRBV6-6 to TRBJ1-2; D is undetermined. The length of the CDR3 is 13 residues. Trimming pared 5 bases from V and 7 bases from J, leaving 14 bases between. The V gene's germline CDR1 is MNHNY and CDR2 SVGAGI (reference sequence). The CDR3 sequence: CASSLIIAGGYTF. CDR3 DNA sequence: TGTGCCAGCAGTCTAATCATCGCGGGTGGCTACACCTTC.

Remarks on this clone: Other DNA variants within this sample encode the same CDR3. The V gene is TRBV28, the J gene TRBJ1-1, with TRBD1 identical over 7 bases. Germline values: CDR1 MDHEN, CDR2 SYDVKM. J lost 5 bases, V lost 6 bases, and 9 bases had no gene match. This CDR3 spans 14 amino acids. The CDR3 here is CASSPQGGWTEAFF. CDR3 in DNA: TGTGCCAGCAGCCCCCAGGGGGGATGGACTGAAGCTTTCTTT.

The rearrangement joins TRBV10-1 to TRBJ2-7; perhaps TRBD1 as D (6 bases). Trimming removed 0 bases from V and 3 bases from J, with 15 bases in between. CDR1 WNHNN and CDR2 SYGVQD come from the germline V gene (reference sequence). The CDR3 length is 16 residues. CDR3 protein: CASSESEQGPLYEQYF. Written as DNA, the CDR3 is TGCGCCAGCAGTGAGTCCGAACAGGGACCCCTCTACGAGCAGTACTTC.

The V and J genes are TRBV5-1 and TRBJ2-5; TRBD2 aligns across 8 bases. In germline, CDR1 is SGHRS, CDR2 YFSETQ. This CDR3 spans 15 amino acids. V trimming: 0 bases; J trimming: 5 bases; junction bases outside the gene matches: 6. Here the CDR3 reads CASSLVSGRRETQYF. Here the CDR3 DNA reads TGCGCCAGCAGCTTGGTCAGCGGGAGAAGGGAGACCCAGTACTTC.

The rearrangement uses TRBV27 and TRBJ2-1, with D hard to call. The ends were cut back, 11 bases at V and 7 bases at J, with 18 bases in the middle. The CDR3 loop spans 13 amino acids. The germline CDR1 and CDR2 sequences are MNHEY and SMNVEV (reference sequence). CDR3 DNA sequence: TGTGCCCGAGGAGCCCTGAACCCTAATGAGCAGTTCTTC. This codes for CARGALNPNEQFF.

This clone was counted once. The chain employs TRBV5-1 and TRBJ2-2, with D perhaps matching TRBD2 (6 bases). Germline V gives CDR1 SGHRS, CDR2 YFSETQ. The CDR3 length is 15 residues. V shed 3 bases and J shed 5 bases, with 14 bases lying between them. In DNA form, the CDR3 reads TGCGCCAGCAGCTCGCCTCTCGGGGGAACCGGGGAGCTGTTTTTT. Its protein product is CASSSPLGGTGELFF.

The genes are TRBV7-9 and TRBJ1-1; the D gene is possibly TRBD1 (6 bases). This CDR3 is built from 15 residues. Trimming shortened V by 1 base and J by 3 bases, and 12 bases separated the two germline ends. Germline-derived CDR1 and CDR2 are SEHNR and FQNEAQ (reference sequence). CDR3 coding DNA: TGTGCCAGCAGCTTAGAAGAGGGGGGGCACACTGAAGCTTTCTTT. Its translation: CASSLEEGGHTEAFF.

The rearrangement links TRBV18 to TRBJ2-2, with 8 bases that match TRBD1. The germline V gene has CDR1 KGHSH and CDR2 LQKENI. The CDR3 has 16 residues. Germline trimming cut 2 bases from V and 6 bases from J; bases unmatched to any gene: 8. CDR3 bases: TGTGCCAGCTCACCAAGGACAGGGATGGATGCCGGGGAGCTGTTTTTT. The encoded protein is CASSPRTGMDAGELFF.

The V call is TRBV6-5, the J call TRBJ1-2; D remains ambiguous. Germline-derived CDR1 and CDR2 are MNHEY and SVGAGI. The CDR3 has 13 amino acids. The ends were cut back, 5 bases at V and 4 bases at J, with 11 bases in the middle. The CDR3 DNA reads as TGTGCCAGCAGTCGCACAGAGGGCTATGGCTACACCTTC. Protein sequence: CASSRTEGYGYTF.

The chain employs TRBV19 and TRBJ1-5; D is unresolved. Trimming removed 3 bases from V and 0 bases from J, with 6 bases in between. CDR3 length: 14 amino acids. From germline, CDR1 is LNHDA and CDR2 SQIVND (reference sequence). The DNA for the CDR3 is TGTGCCAGTAGTATCTCGTATAGCAATCAGCCCCAGCATTTT. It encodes CASSISYSNQPQHF.

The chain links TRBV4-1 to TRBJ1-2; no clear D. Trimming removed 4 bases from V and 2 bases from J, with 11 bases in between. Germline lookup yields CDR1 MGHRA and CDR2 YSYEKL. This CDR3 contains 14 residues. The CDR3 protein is CASSPKGGNYGYTF. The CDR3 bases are TGCGCCAGCAGCCCGAAGGGAGGGAACTATGGCTACACCTTC.

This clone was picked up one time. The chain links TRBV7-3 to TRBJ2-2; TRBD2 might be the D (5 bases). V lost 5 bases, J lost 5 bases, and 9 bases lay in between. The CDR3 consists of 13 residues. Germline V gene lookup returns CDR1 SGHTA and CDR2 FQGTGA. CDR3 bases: TGTGCCAGCAGCAAAGCGGTAACCGGGGAGCTGTTTTTT. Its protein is CASSKAVTGELFF. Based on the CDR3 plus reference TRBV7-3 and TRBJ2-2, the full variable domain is GAGVSQTPSNKVTEKGKYVELRCDPISGHTALYWYRQSLGQGPEFLIYFQGTGAADDSGLPNDRFFAVRPEGSVSTLKIQRTERGDSAVYLCASSKAVTGELFFGEGSRLTVL.

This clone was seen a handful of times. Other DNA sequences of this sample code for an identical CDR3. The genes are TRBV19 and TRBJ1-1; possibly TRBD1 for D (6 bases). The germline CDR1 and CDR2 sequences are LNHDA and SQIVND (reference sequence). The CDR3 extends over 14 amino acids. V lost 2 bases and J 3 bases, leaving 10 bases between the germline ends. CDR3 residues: CASSIRGGDTEAFF. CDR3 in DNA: TGTGCCAGTAGTATACGAGGGGGAGACACTGAAGCTTTCTTT.